The clone carrying this T cell receptor (beta chain) was observed a few times. Using immunoSEQ multiplex PCR, the repertoire was profiled, and TCRdb retains in-frame clones only, with some absent. The sample shows 80,000 or so clones, around nine tenths of them seen only once. The source of the sample is a study of blood T cell repertoires in COVID-19. About the study: The origin of the acute and convalescent COVID-19 samples was the United States, Italy and Spain. From T cells, B-cell-depleted T cells, or PBMCs came the material, which was cDNA or gDNA.

V shed 6 bases and J shed 4 bases, with 13 bases lying between them. The V gene's germline CDR1 is SNHLY and CDR2 FYNNEI. This CDR3 has 14 amino acids. Input material: peripheral blood. This chain connects TRBV2 to TRBJ2-1, with D perhaps matching TRBD2 (6 bases). The receptor was isolated from a woman aged 60 to 75 with acute or convalescent COVID-19. DNA for the CDR3: TGTGCCAGCAGGCCGTCTAGCGCGTACAATGAGCAGTTCTTC. Protein product: CASRPSSAYNEQFF.